These T cell receptor beta chains were read from a single sample in a study of blood T cell repertoires in COVID-19. The table came from immunoSEQ multiplex PCR; TCRdb's copy has only in-frame clones and leaves some out. The data show some 220,000 clones, with over 70% seen just once and 7% to 8.5% held by the top ten. The sequenced sample was peripheral blood. The receptors stem from a woman in her 70s with acute or convalescent COVID-19. Both conserved end residues are part of each CDR3. D genes are given only for firm matches. Size is stated for part of the rows, as once, few or many counts, or as a class when the clone is expanded.

d_call,clone_size,j_call,v_call,cdr3_aa,cdr3_nt
.,.,TRBJ1-4,TRBV7-2,CASSLRFGGGEKLFF,TGTGCCAGCAGCTTACGGTTCGGCGGGGGTGAAAAACTGTTTTTT
.,few,TRBJ2-7,TRBV7-9,CASSWSAYEQYF,TGTGCCAGCAGTTGGTCAGCCTACGAGCAGTACTTC
TRBD1,.,TRBJ2-1,TRBV2,CASTRTGISMQFF,TGTGCCAGCACCCGGACAGGGATTAGTATGCAGTTCTTC
.,.,TRBJ1-1,TRBV10-3,CATAGGSYTEAFF,TGTGCCACCGCAGGTGGTTCGTACACTGAAGCTTTCTTT
TRBD2,once,TRBJ2-3,TRBV10-3,CATSLAAGGTDTQYF,TGTGCCACTAGCTTAGCAGCGGGGGGAACAGATACGCAGTATTTT
TRBD1,once,TRBJ1-5,TRBV30,CAWSVQGPGNQPQHF,TGTGCCTGGAGTGTACAGGGGCCCGGCAATCAGCCCCAGCATTTT
TRBD1,.,TRBJ2-2,TRBV27,CASTLEGQGRTGELFF,TGTGCCAGCACCCTGGAGGGACAGGGGAGGACCGGGGAGCTGTTTTTT
TRBD1,.,TRBJ1-2,TRBV19,CASTARDRGQGYTF,TGTGCCAGTACCGCCCGGGACAGGGGACAAGGCTACACCTTC
.,.,TRBJ2-1,TRBV24-1,CATTTRGNEQFF,TGTGCCACCACCACCCGGGGTAATGAGCAGTTCTTC
.,.,TRBJ2-6,TRBV7-8,CASSLVTGANVLTF,TGTGCCAGCAGCTTAGTAACTGGGGCCAACGTCCTGACTTTC
.,.,TRBJ1-2,TRBV6-5,CASVQGLGYGYTF,TGTGCCAGCGTCCAGGGGCTAGGCTATGGCTACACCTTC
TRBD2,.,TRBJ2-2,TRBV27,CASSQEALAGVGELFF,TGTGCCAGCAGCCAAGAGGCACTAGCGGGGGTCGGGGAGCTGTTTTTT
TRBD2,.,TRBJ2-1,TRBV19,CASSIDGGGDEQFF,TGTGCCAGTAGTATAGATGGTGGGGGGGATGAGCAGTTCTTC
.,.,TRBJ2-5,TRBV7-2,CASSLEAETQYF,TGTGCCAGCAGCTTAGAAGCGGAGACCCAGTACTTC
.,.,TRBJ1-1,TRBV6-5,CACGGRTNTEAFF,TGTGCCTGCGGGGGCAGGACTAACACTGAAGCTTTCTTT
TRBD1,.,TRBJ1-4,TRBV12-3/TRBV12-4,CASSQGAGEKLFF,TGTGCCAGCAGCCAGGGGGCAGGAGAAAAACTGTTTTTT
.,.,TRBJ2-4,TRBV2,CASRTQGTKNIQYF,TGTGCCAGCAGGACTCAGGGAACCAAAAACATTCAGTACTTC
.,few,TRBJ1-2,TRBV20-1,CSAGGGNGYTF,TGCAGTGCGGGGGGAGGGAATGGCTACACCTTC
TRBD1,.,TRBJ2-7,TRBV13,CASSKQGWYEQYF,TGTGCCAGCAGCAAACAGGGGTGGTACGAGCAGTACTTC
.,.,TRBJ2-2,TRBV4-1,CASSQDYRSRTGELFF,TGCGCCAGCAGCCAAGATTACAGGTCGAGGACCGGGGAGCTGTTTTTT
.,few,TRBJ1-2,TRBV11-3,CASSSPTTLVTF,TGTGCCAGCAGCTCTCCCACTACCTTAGTCACCTTC
TRBD1,once,TRBJ1-5,TRBV30,CAWSKGAGQPQHF,TGTGCCTGGAGCAAGGGGGCTGGTCAGCCCCAGCATTTT
TRBD2,.,TRBJ2-5,TRBV14,CASSQLLAGGPQETQYF,TGTGCCAGCAGCCAGCTTCTAGCGGGGGGGCCTCAAGAGACCCAGTACTTC
TRBD1,.,TRBJ2-2,TRBV11-1,CASSVDRVGGLGELFF,TGTGCCAGCAGCGTGGACAGGGTTGGTGGTTTGGGGGAGCTGTTTTTT
TRBD1,few,TRBJ2-5,TRBV10-1,CASSRGQGMETQYF,TGCGCCAGCAGCCGCGGACAGGGGATGGAGACCCAGTACTTC
TRBD1,.,TRBJ2-2,TRBV18,CASSLDRATGELFF,TGTGCCAGCTCACTTGACAGGGCCACCGGGGAGCTGTTTTTT
TRBD2,.,TRBJ2-5,TRBV2,CASSVRGRAQETQYF,TGTGCCAGCAGTGTACGGGGGAGGGCTCAAGAGACCCAGTACTTC
.,.,TRBJ1-1,TRBV11-3,CASSLSLAGEAFF,TGTGCCAGCAGCTTGTCCCTCGCAGGGGAAGCTTTCTTT
TRBD2,.,TRBJ2-5,TRBV7-9,CASSRRPRGDETQYF,TGTGCCAGCAGCCGTCGCCCCCGGGGGGACGAGACCCAGTACTTC
.,.,TRBJ1-5,TRBV18,CASSPDRNSNQPQHF,TGTGCCAGCTCCCCGGACAGAAATAGCAATCAGCCCCAGCATTTT
TRBD2,once,TRBJ2-1,TRBV9,CASSVEGGGAFGEQFF,TGTGCCAGCAGCGTAGAAGGCGGGGGGGCCTTCGGTGAGCAGTTCTTC
.,.,TRBJ1-3,TRBV5-1,CASSTGGGNTIYF,TGCGCCAGCAGTACGGGAGGGGGAAACACCATATATTTT
.,.,TRBJ2-3,TRBV9,CASSVGYRATDTQYF,TGTGCCAGCAGCGTAGGGTACAGGGCCACAGATACGCAGTATTTT
.,.,TRBJ1-1,TRBV29-1,CSGPGKRGNTEAFF,TGCAGCGGCCCAGGGAAAAGGGGGAACACTGAAGCTTTCTTT
.,.,TRBJ1-4,TRBV2,CASSARGGEKLFF,TGTGCCAGCAGTGCTAGGGGTGGAGAAAAACTGTTTTTT
.,.,TRBJ1-2,TRBV5-1,CASSPANYGYTF,TGCGCCAGCAGTCCAGCTAACTATGGCTACACCTTC
.,once,TRBJ2-2,TRBV9,CASSVEGANTGELFF,TGTGCCAGCAGCGTAGAAGGGGCGAACACCGGGGAGCTGTTTTTT
TRBD2,.,TRBJ2-7,TRBV10-1,CASSESVGGSTYEQYF,TGCGCCAGCAGTGAGTCGGTGGGGGGGAGTACCTACGAGCAGTACTTC
.,once,TRBJ1-5,TRBV3-1/TRBV3-2,CASSQRGSNQPQHF,TGTGCCAGCAGCCAACGGGGTTCTAATCAGCCCCAGCATTTT